Each of the 25 T cell receptor beta chains below was sequenced from the same sample in a study of shared clonotypes between healthy human individuals. Assay: immunoSEQ multiplex PCR; the TCRdb copy retains only in-frame clones and omits some. The sample includes about 520,000 clones, around four fifths of them seen just once. The sequenced sample consisted of PBMCs. The receptors here all came from a woman between 40 and 55 years old in good health. Some clones in this sample may be carry-over from other donors' samples.

CDR3 sequence reads: CASSPPGRYTGELFF. CDR3 in DNA: TGTGCCAGCAGCCCCCCCGGACGGTACACCGGGGAGCTGTTTTTT. The chain uses TRBV9 and TRBJ2-2; D is unclear. The CDR3 is 15 amino acids. Looked up from germline, CDR1 is SGDLS and CDR2 is YYNGEE. Trimming pared 4 bases from V and 3 bases from J, leaving 13 bases between.

The genes are TRBV11-3 and TRBJ2-1; 8 bases agree with TRBD2. The CDR3 runs to 15 residues. After removal of 5 bases from V and 7 bases from J, the junction contained 10 bases not matched to a gene. CDR1 and CDR2 (germline): SGHNT, YENEEA. CDR3 sequence: CASSPREGHGNEQFF. CDR3 DNA: TGTGCCAGCAGCCCACGGGAGGGCCATGGGAATGAGCAGTTCTTC.

In DNA form, the CDR3 reads TGCGCCAGCAGGGGGACAGGCCCTGTAGAGACCCAGTACTTC. As protein: CASRGTGPVETQYF. The genes are TRBV5-1 and TRBJ2-5; 8 bases line up with TRBD1. V lost 5 bases and J lost 4; bases outside the gene matches: 7. CDR1 and CDR2 (germline): SGHRS, YFSETQ. CDR3 size: 14 residues.

V usage is TRBV7-3 and J usage is TRBJ1-5, with 9 bases identical to TRBD1. This CDR3 spans 13 amino acids. V was clipped by 5 bases and J by 6 bases; unmatched bases: 2. Germline CDR1 reads SGHTA; CDR2 reads FQGTGA. This CDR3 is CASSPGQGQPQHF. Here the CDR3 DNA reads TGTGCCAGCAGCCCGGGACAGGGTCAGCCCCAGCATTTT.

CDR3 region: CASSLGQGATETQYF. The CDR3 nucleotides read TGTGCCAGCAGTTTAGGGCAGGGGGCCACGGAGACCCAGTACTTC. V and J are TRBV28 and TRBJ2-5, with TRBD1 matching 8 bases. Germline V gene lookup returns CDR1 MDHEN and CDR2 SYDVKM. J gave up 5 bases and V 2 bases, and 7 bases lay outside the gene matches. This CDR3 comprises 15 residues.

The sample holds many counts of this clone. Written as DNA, the CDR3 is TGTGCCAGCAGTTTATCGAGGGGCACCCTATATAATTCACCCCTCCACTTT. Protein: CASSLSRGTLYNSPLHF. This chain joins TRBV27 and TRBJ1-6, with a weak D call TRBD1 (5 bases). The CDR3 runs 17 residues. Trimming stripped 0 bases from V and 4 bases from J, with 13 bases between. Germline-derived CDR1 and CDR2 are MNHEY and SMNVEV (reference sequence).

V and J are TRBV5-4 and TRBJ2-7, with 8 bases lining up with TRBD2. CDR3 length: 17 residues. The ends lost 4 bases at V and 5 bases at J; junction bases unmatched: 17. The germline V gene has CDR1 SGHNT and CDR2 YYREEE (reference sequence). The CDR3 loop is CASSQRGPGTRVDEQYF. CDR3 in DNA: TGTGCCAGCAGCCAGAGGGGACCCGGGACTAGGGTAGACGAGCAGTACTTC.

The gene calls are TRBV28 and TRBJ2-1, with TRBD2 matching over 7 bases. Germline CDR1 MDHEN, CDR2 SYDVKM. Losses at the gene ends were 2 bases for V and 5 bases for J; bases not matched to a gene: 6. The CDR3 runs to 15 residues. CDR3 amino acids: CASSLSSGYNNEQFF. The CDR3 nucleotides read TGTGCCAGCAGTTTAAGTAGCGGGTATAACAATGAGCAGTTCTTC.

The chain employs TRBV28 and TRBJ2-5, with 9 nucleotides matching TRBD2. Germline V gene data show CDR1 as MDHEN and CDR2 as SYDVKM. This CDR3 is 13 amino acids long. The junction had 9 bases not matched to a gene; V was cut back by 11 bases and J by 5 bases. CDR3 nucleotide sequence: TGTGCCGGGGCTAGCGGGATGGGGGAGACCCAGTACTTC. Residues: CAGASGMGETQYF.

The V call is TRBV4-2, the J call TRBJ2-5; no clear D. The J call may be incorrect, as the DNA end agrees better with TRBJ2-7. The CDR3 has 14 amino acids. CDR1 LGHNA and CDR2 YNFKEQ come from the germline V gene. This CDR3 is CASSQVRSAYEQYF. DNA of the CDR3: TGTGCCAGCAGCCAAGTGAGGAGCGCCTACGAGCAGTACTTC.

The V call is TRBV25-1, the J call TRBJ1-2; D uncertain. The CDR3 totals 13 residues. The V end was cut by 5 bases, the J end by 3 bases, with 10 bases between. CDR1 is MGHDK, CDR2 SYGVNS, per germline. The CDR3 loop reads CASSRGLDYGYTF. The CDR3 nucleotides are TGTGCCAGCAGTAGAGGGTTGGACTATGGCTACACCTTC.

The chain carries TRBV7-6 and TRBJ1-1; 8 nucleotides agree with TRBD1. There are 15 residues in the CDR3. The V segment lost 4 bases and the J segment 4 bases; nucleotides outside the gene matches: 8. Germline lookup yields CDR1 SGHVS and CDR2 FNYEAQ. This chain's CDR3 is CASSSPGQGATEAFF. In DNA, the CDR3 is TGTGCCAGCAGCTCACCGGGGCAGGGGGCCACTGAAGCTTTCTTT.

CDR3 DNA: TGTGCCAGCAAATCGATGGTCGACCCGGGGGAGACCCAGTACTTC. It encodes CASKSMVDPGETQYF. The V call is TRBV27, the J call TRBJ2-5; perhaps TRBD2 as D (5 bases). Germline values: CDR1 MNHEY, CDR2 SMNVEV (reference sequence). The CDR3 length is 15 residues. Trimming removed 7 bases from V and 5 bases from J, with 20 bases in between.

This chain joins TRBV14 and TRBJ2-7; D assignment may be TRBD1 or TRBD2 (5 bases each). The CDR3 totals 14 residues. The germline V gene encodes CDR1 SGHDN and CDR2 FVKESK. V was cut by 3 bases and J by 0 bases, with 9 bases left in between. CDR3 sequence reads: CASSQGRISYEQYF. Here the CDR3 DNA reads TGTGCCAGCAGCCAGGGACGGATCTCCTACGAGCAGTACTTC. The entire variable domain, with the rest obtained from reference TRBV14 and TRBJ2-7, is as follows: EAGVTQFPSHSVIEKGQTVTLRCDPISGHDNLYWYRRVMGKEIKFLLHFVKESKQDESGMPNNRFLAERTGGTYSTLKVQPAELEDSGVYFCASSQGRISYEQYFGPGTRLTVT.

The genes are TRBV11-2 and TRBJ2-5, with D perhaps TRBD2 (5 bases). Germline V CDR1 and CDR2: SGHAT, FQNNGV. The CDR3 is made up of 14 amino acids. V was shortened by 4 bases and J by 5 bases, with 14 bases between the two germline ends. The CDR3 sequence: CASSSTRGSETQYF. Written as DNA, the CDR3 is TGTGCCAGCAGCTCCACTAGAGGGTCGGAGACCCAGTACTTC.

Comments on this clone: This clone may be a read error of a much larger clone one base away. This CDR3 is also generated by other DNA sequences in the sample. V usage is TRBV7-9 and J usage is TRBJ1-1, with D maybe TRBD1 (5 bases). The CDR3 runs to 13 residues. Per germline, CDR1 SEHNR and CDR2 FQNEAQ (reference sequence). The V gene lost 1 base and the J gene lost 4 bases, with 7 bases spanning the gap. CDR3 DNA sequence: TGTGCCAGCAGCTTAGGGGGGTCCACTGAAGCTTTCTTT. This gives the protein CASSLGGSTEAFF.

The chain carries TRBV7-2 and TRBJ2-7; 11 bases align to TRBD2. With V trimmed by 5 bases and J by 6 bases, 12 bases remained unmatched. Germline lookup yields CDR1 SGHTA and CDR2 FQGNSA. The CDR3 loop spans 16 amino acids. CDR3 amino acids: CASSPRRTSGYPEQYF. As DNA, the CDR3 is TGTGCCAGCAGCCCCCGCCGGACTAGCGGGTACCCCGAGCAGTACTTC.

This clone was found once. DNA of the CDR3: TGTGCCAGCAGTGATGGCCAGTACTATGGCTACACCTTC. It translates to CASSDGQYYGYTF. V usage is TRBV6-1 and J usage is TRBJ1-2; no firm D call. Trimming pared 3 bases from V and 3 bases from J, leaving 8 bases between. The CDR3 is 13 residues long. Germline CDR1 and CDR2: MNHNS and SASEGT.

V and J are TRBV28 and TRBJ2-1; D might be TRBD2 (6 bases). Trimming removed 6 bases from V and 3 bases from J, with 18 bases in between. The CDR3 is 16 amino acids. CDR1 is MDHEN, CDR2 SYDVKM, per germline. CDR3 loop: CASRSGLLLNYNEQFF. The CDR3 nucleotides are TGTGCCAGCAGGTCCGGACTACTGCTTAACTACAATGAGCAGTTCTTC.

This chain links TRBV27 with TRBJ2-1; 8 positions match TRBD2. This CDR3 contains 15 residues. CDR1 and CDR2 (germline): MNHEY, SMNVEV (reference sequence). With V trimmed by 3 bases and J by 1 base, 2 bases remained unmatched. The CDR3 spells CASSFSGTSYNEQFF. The CDR3 bases are TGTGCCAGCAGTTTTAGCGGGACATCCTACAATGAGCAGTTCTTC.

This clone was seen a handful of times. V is TRBV2 and J is TRBJ2-7; D is undetermined. The CDR3 runs to 14 residues. The germline V and J ends were trimmed by 0 bases and 4 bases, with 10 bases remaining between them. Germline V gives CDR1 SNHLY, CDR2 FYNNEI. This chain's CDR3 is CASSEAVEQYEQYF. DNA of the CDR3: TGTGCCAGCAGTGAAGCAGTGGAGCAATACGAGCAGTACTTC.

This clone was detected once. V is TRBV15 and J is TRBJ2-3, with TRBD2 identical over 9 bases. This CDR3 region has 16 residues. From germline, CDR1 is LNHNV and CDR2 YYDKDF (reference sequence). The junction had 2 bases not matched to a gene; V was cut back by 0 bases and J by 1 base. In nucleotides, the CDR3 is TGTGCCACCAGCAGAGACAGGACTAGCGGCACAGATACGCAGTATTTT. Amino acid sequence: CATSRDRTSGTDTQYF.

This chain uses TRBV19 with TRBJ2-1; 7 nucleotides match TRBD2. After removal of 0 bases from V and 1 base from J, the junction contained 9 bases not matched to a gene. Germline lookup yields CDR1 LNHDA and CDR2 SQIVND (reference sequence). CDR3 length: 18 amino acids. The CDR3 DNA reads TGTGCCAGTAGTATAGACACCTGGACTAGTTTTTCCTACAATGAGCAGTTCTTC. Its translation is CASSIDTWTSFSYNEQFF.

V gene TRBV19 combines with J gene TRBJ1-5; the match to TRBD1 covers 7 bases. The CDR3 is 14 amino acids. Looked up from germline, CDR1 is LNHDA and CDR2 is SQIVND (reference sequence). V shed 4 bases, J shed 6 bases, and the junction held 6 bases outside the gene matches. The CDR3 nucleotides are TGTGCCAGTAGTAGGGACAGAGGCATTCAGCCCCAGCATTTT. Its translation is CASSRDRGIQPQHF.

The chain has TRBV5-6 and TRBJ2-5; the D gene is possibly TRBD2 (5 bases). CDR3 length: 14 residues. Trimming shortened V by 0 bases and J by 9 bases, and 15 bases separated the two germline ends. Germline loops: CDR1 SGHDT, CDR2 YYEEEE. In DNA form, the CDR3 reads TGTGCCAGCAGCTTGGCCGGGTCAGCCGGGGCCCAGTACTTC. Encoded protein: CASSLAGSAGAQYF.